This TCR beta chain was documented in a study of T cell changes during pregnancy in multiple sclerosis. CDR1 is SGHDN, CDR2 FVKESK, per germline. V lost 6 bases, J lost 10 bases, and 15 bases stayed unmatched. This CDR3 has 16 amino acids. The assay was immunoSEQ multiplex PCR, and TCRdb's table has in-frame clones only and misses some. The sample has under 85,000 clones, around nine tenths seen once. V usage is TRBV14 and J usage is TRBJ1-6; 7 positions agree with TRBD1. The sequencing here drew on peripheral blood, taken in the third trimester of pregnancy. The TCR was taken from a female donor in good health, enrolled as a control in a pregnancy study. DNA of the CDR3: TGTGCCAGCAGTCCAACCCAAAACAGGGGACGGTCACCCCTCCACTTT. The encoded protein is CASSPTQNRGRSPLHF.